The rows below give T cell receptor beta chains drawn from one sample of a study of T cell repertoires in cytomegalovirus infection. TCRdb reanalysed the reads using MiXCR and keeps one entry per CDR3 protein. This sample has under 800,000 distinct CDR3 sequences, with roughly 26% found just once. Material: CD8+ T cells from PBMCs. The receptors were sampled from a human donor in good health (CMV status not recorded). Some clones in this sample may be carry-over from other donors' samples. The CDR3 runs from the conserved cysteine through the conserved F or W. D genes are given only for firm matches. Some rows mark clone size as missing; the rest say once, few, many or name a class of expanded clone.

j_gene,abundance,v_gene,d_gene,CDR3nt,CDR3aa
TRBJ1-2,.,TRBV28,TRBD1,TGTGCCAGCAGTTTCCTGGGGGACAGGACGGGGTACACCTTC,CASSFLGDRTGYTF
TRBJ2-5,few,TRBV5-4,TRBD2,TGTGCCAGCAGCCCTGGATTAACGGGACTAGCGGGGGTAGAGACCCAGTACTTC,CASSPGLTGLAGVETQYF
TRBJ2-5,.,TRBV28,.,TGTGCCAGCAGCCAGATACAGGGAGGGGAGACCCAGTACTTC,CASSQIQGGETQYF
TRBJ1-1,many,TRBV28,TRBD1,TGTGCCAGCAGTTTACCCCCAGGGGGACAGGGTCAAACTGAAGCTTTCTTT,CASSLPPGGQGQTEAFF
TRBJ1-1,many,TRBV7-2,.,TGTGCCAGCAGCTGGACAGACATGAACACTGAAGCTTTCTTT,CASSWTDMNTEAFF
TRBJ2-1,.,TRBV27,.,TGTGCCAGCAGTTTAATCCCAGGTCCTCCCGGAAATGAGCAGTTCTTC,CASSLIPGPPGNEQFF
TRBJ2-1,many,TRBV6-6,TRBD1,TGTGCCAGCAGTTCGACCGAAAGACAGGGGGACTACTCCTACAATGAGCAGTTCTTC,CASSSTERQGDYSYNEQFF
TRBJ2-1,.,TRBV14,TRBD2,TGTGTCAGCAGCCAAGTCCCTAGCGGGGTTCAAAGGGAGCAGTTCTTC,CVSSQVPSGVQREQFF
TRBJ2-7,.,TRBV4-2,TRBD2,TGTGCCAGCAGCCAAGAAGGCCTAGCGGGGGGCTACGAGCAGTACTTC,CASSQEGLAGGYEQYF
TRBJ2-5,.,TRBV6-6,.,TGTGCCAGCAGGAATAGCCTTCAAGAGACCCAGTACTTC,CASRNSLQETQYF
TRBJ1-2,.,TRBV25-1,.,TGTGCCAGCAGTGAATATTTTAACAACGCACAGGGTTACTATGGCTACACCTTC,CASSEYFNNAQGYYGYTF
TRBJ1-2,.,TRBV25-1,.,TGTGCCAGCAGTGAATCGAGGGTCAATGGCTACACCTTC,CASSESRVNGYTF
TRBJ1-1,.,TRBV20-1,.,TGCAGTGCTAGACGGAGAGGAGCGGACCCCATAGAAGCTTTCTTT,CSARRRGADPIEAFF
TRBJ1-2,many,TRBV19,TRBD1,TGTGCCAGTAGCCCGGGACAGGGTACCTATGGCTACACCTTC,CASSPGQGTYGYTF
TRBJ2-2,many,TRBV7-9,.,TGTGCCAGCAGCCCTTCCTATGGACTCAACACCGGGGAGCTGTTTTTT,CASSPSYGLNTGELFF
TRBJ2-2,many,TRBV7-2,.,TGTGCCAGCAGCCAAACAGGGTGGATCGGGGAGCTGTTTTTT,CASSQTGWIGELFF
TRBJ2-3,few,TRBV27,TRBD1,TGTGCCAGCAGTATCCGGACAGGGCCTCCCCCTCGAGATACGCAGTATTTT,CASSIRTGPPPRDTQYF
TRBJ1-1,many,TRBV7-3,.,TGTGCCAGCAGCCCCCTTGGCCGTTCAGAGGGGGATAGTTTTGAAGCTTTCTTT,CASSPLGRSEGDSFEAFF
TRBJ2-1,.,TRBV20-1,.,TGCAGTGCTATCAGGGTGTCCTACAATGAGCAGTTCTTC,CSAIRVSYNEQFF
TRBJ2-1,few,TRBV29-1,.,TGCAGCGTTGAGAGCCAGCAGTTCTTC,CSVESQQFF
TRBJ1-2,.,TRBV6-6,.,TGTGCCAGCAGTTCAGGGGCCATTGGGGGCTACACCTTC,CASSSGAIGGYTF
TRBJ1-4,many,TRBV7-6,TRBD1,TGTGCCAGCCAGGGGGGATTGAACGAAAAACTGTTTTTT,CASQGGLNEKLFF